This passage covers 21 T cell receptor beta chains from one sample sequenced in a study of T cell clusters in autoimmune cytopenias (dated 2019 in TCRdb). Sequencing relied on an Illumina MiSeq. TRB rearrangements were amplified by multiplex PCR using a touch-down protocol with TRB-A and TRB-B primer pools mixed in one tube. The reads, reprocessed by TCRdb, yield one row per CDR3 protein sequence and no DNA. For this sample, the table gives about 12,000 distinct CDR3 sequences. 3.3% of the sample is in the top ten clones. Each sample's TRB amplification started from roughly 260 ng of peripheral blood genomic DNA, which corresponds to 38,000 or so genome equivalents. Separately, the same data were catalogued under a study of T cell repertoires in aging, cancer and after chemotherapy.

Sequencing was performed on peripheral blood. These receptors came from a human donor in good health.

This chain links TRBV28 with TRBJ2-1; TCRdb proposes TRBD1, but this gene call is untestable without DNA. Germline V gene data show CDR1 as MDHEN and CDR2 as SYDVKM. CDR3 length equals 15 residues. This CDR3 reads CASLDSGVHYNEQFF.

In terms of frequency, this clonotype is medium-sized (0.01 to 0.1%). The V and J genes are TRBV7-9 and TRBJ2-3. In germline, CDR1 is SEHNR, CDR2 FQNEAQ (reference sequence). This CDR3 comprises 14 residues. Here the CDR3 reads CASSFSGGTDTQYF. The full variable domain, its missing parts supplied by reference TRBV7-9 and TRBJ2-3, is DTGVSQNPRHKITKRGQNVTFRCDPISEHNRLYWYRQTLGQGPEFLTYFQNEAQLEKSRLLSDRFSAERPKGSFSTLEIQRTEQGDSAMYLCASSFSGGTDTQYFGPGTRLTVL.

This clonotype counts as medium-sized by frequency. The V gene is TRBV6-5, the J gene TRBJ2-7; TCRdb names TRBD2, which stays unverified in the absence of DNA. Germline CDR1 MNHEY, CDR2 SVGAGI. This CDR3 is 12 amino acids long. CDR3 region: CASKSRANEQYF.

V is TRBV27 and J is TRBJ1-6. Germline CDR1 MNHEY, CDR2 SMNVEV (reference sequence). This CDR3 region has 16 residues. The CDR3 loop reads CASSLSFGETNSPLHF.

This chain joins TRBV12-3 or TRBV12-4 and TRBJ2-3; the TCRdb D gene call, TRBD2, has no DNA to confirm it. The CDR3 is 17 residues long. The CDR3 region is CASSFRRSGGATDTQYF.

Considering frequency, this clonotype is medium-sized (0.01 to 0.1%). The chain recombines TRBV15 with TRBJ1-4; the D call of TRBD1 rests on TCRdb alone, since no DNA is present to check it. CDR1 and CDR2 (germline): LNHNV, YYDKDF (reference sequence). The CDR3 is 17 amino acids. This chain's CDR3 is CATSIRQGARTNEKLFF.

The rearrangement joins TRBV24-1 to TRBJ1-2; the TCRdb D gene call, TRBD1, has no DNA to confirm it. The CDR3 length is 14 residues. CDR1 KGHDR and CDR2 SFDVKD come from the germline V gene. The CDR3 reads CATSDSTDRGGYTF.

This clonotype is medium-sized by frequency. The V call is TRBV7-2, the J call TRBJ2-7; TCRdb's D call, TRBD1, is unchecked because there is no DNA. CDR3 length: 13 amino acids. Germline lookup yields CDR1 SGHTA and CDR2 FQGNSA. The CDR3 loop reads CASSFTGGDEQYF.

The chain recombines TRBV4-3 with TRBJ2-7. This CDR3 region has 14 residues. CDR1 and CDR2 (germline): LGHNA, YSLEER. This chain's CDR3 is CASSQDSGFTEQYF.

This chain uses TRBV12-3 or TRBV12-4 with TRBJ2-7; TCRdb lists TRBD2, though no DNA is available to test this call. The CDR3 is 15 residues long. This chain's CDR3 is CASSSPQRGDYEQYF.

The V gene is TRBV15, the J gene TRBJ1-1; TCRdb designates TRBD1, a call that cannot be tested without DNA. The CDR3 is 15 amino acids. Germline loops: CDR1 LNHNV, CDR2 YYDKDF (reference sequence). The CDR3 region is CATTNPRGQNTEAFF.

The rearrangement uses TRBV19 and TRBJ1-5; the TRBD1 assignment by TCRdb is unverifiable without DNA. The length of the CDR3 is 16 residues. The germline CDR1 and CDR2 sequences are LNHDA and SQIVND (reference sequence). CDR3 sequence reads: CASSIWGRDSNQPQHF.

The chain employs TRBV13 and TRBJ2-7; TCRdb's D call of TRBD1 is untestable without DNA. This CDR3 is 18 amino acids long. CDR1 is PRHDT, CDR2 FYEKMQ, per germline (reference sequence). This CDR3 is CASSLGKGTGDDSYEQYF.

This clonotype ranks as medium-sized in terms of frequency. This chain joins TRBV6-2 or TRBV6-3 and TRBJ2-7. This CDR3 is built from 14 residues. The germline gives CDR1 MNHEY, CDR2 SVGEGT. The CDR3 is CASSYRSYAYEQYF.

CDR3: CSAREGLNQPQHF. The rearrangement links TRBV20-1 to TRBJ1-5. CDR1 and CDR2 from the germline V gene are DFQATT and SNEGSKA (reference sequence). This CDR3 is built from 13 residues.

Frequency places this clonotype as medium-sized. This chain uses TRBV5-4 with TRBJ1-6; the TCRdb call, TRBD1, lacks DNA for checking. The germline V gene encodes CDR1 SGHNT and CDR2 YYREEE (reference sequence). CDR3 length equals 15 residues. The CDR3 loop reads CASSLRQGANSPLHF.

This rearrangement joins TRBV10-3 to TRBJ2-7; TCRdb designates TRBD2, a call that cannot be tested without DNA. This CDR3 comprises 14 residues. Germline lookup yields CDR1 ENHRY and CDR2 SYGVKD. Here the CDR3 reads CAISESGEAYEQYF.

The CDR3 reads CASSSWSGGGTGELFF. This chain links TRBV6-5 with TRBJ2-2; with no DNA, the TCRdb D assignment of TRBD2 cannot be verified. CDR3 size: 16 residues. Germline V gene lookup returns CDR1 MNHEY and CDR2 SVGAGI.

The rearrangement joins TRBV7-2 to TRBJ2-3. Looked up from germline, CDR1 is SGHTA and CDR2 is FQGNSA. The CDR3 covers 14 residues. The CDR3 spells CASSSYGGGDTQYF. Variable domain in full (rest from reference TRBV7-2 and TRBJ2-3): GAGVSQSPSNKVTEKGKDVELRCDPISGHTALYWYRQSLGQGLEFLIYFQGNSAPDKSGLPSDRFSAERTGGSVSTLTIQRTQQEDSAVYLCASSSYGGGDTQYFGPGTRLTVL.

The V gene is TRBV11-2, the J gene TRBJ2-7. Germline CDR1 and CDR2: SGHAT and FQNNGV. This CDR3 region has 11 residues. CDR3: CASSLGTEQYF.

The chain employs TRBV6-5 and TRBJ1-2. Germline V gene sequence: CDR1 MNHEY, CDR2 SVGAGI. This CDR3 has 14 residues. The CDR3 sequence is CASNPGTSLYGYTF.